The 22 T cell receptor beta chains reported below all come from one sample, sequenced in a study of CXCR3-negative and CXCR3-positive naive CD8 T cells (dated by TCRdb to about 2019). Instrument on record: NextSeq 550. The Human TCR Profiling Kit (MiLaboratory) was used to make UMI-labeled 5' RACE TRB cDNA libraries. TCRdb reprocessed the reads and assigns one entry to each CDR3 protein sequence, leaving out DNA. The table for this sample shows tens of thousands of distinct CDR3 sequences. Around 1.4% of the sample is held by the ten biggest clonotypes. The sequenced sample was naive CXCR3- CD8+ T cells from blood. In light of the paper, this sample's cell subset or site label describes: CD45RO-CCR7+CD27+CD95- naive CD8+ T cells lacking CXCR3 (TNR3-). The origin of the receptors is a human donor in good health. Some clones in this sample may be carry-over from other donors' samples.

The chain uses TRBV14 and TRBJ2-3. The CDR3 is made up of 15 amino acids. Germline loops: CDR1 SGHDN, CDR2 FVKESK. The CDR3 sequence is CASSQDISGADTQYF. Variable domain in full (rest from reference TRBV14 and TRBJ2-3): EAGVTQFPSHSVIEKGQTVTLRCDPISGHDNLYWYRRVMGKEIKFLLHFVKESKQDESGMPNNRFLAERTGGTYSTLKVQPAELEDSGVYFCASSQDISGADTQYFGPGTRLTVL.

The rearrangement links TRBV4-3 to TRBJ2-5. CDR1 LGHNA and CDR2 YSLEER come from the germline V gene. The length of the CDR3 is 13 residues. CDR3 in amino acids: CASSQVRQETQYF.

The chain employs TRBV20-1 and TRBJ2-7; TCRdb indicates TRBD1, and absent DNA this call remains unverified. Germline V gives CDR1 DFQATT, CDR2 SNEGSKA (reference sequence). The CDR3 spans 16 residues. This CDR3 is CSARKPGDFPTYEQYF.

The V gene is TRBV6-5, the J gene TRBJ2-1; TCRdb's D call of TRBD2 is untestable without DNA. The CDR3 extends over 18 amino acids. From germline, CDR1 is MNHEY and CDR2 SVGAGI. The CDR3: CASSSSTGAGPPYNEQFF.

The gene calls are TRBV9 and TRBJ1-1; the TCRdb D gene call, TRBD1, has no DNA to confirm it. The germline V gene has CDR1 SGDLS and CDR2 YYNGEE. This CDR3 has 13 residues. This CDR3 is CASSVSTGPEAFF.

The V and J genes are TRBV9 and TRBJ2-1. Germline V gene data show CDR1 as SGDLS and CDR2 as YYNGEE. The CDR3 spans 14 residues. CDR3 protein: CASSVATIGNEQFF.

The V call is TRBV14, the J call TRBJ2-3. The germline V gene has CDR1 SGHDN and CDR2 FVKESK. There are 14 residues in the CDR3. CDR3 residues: CASSQDSTTDTQYF.

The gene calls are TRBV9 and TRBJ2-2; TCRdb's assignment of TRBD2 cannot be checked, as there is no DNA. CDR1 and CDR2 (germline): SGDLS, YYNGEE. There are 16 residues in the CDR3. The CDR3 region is CASSYPSGRNTGELFF.

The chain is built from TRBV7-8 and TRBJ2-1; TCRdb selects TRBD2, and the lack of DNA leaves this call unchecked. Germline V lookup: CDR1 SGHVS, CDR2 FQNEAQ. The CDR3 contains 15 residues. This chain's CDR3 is CASRPASGRAFEQFF.

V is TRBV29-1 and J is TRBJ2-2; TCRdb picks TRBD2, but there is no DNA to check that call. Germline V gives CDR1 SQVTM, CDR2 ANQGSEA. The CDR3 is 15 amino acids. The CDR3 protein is CSVVASGRFTGELFF.

CDR3: CASGVGTVYEQYF. This chain connects TRBV27 to TRBJ2-7; the D gene TCRdb calls, TRBD1, cannot be checked with no DNA. The CDR3 is 13 residues long. Germline V gives CDR1 MNHEY, CDR2 SMNVEV (reference sequence).

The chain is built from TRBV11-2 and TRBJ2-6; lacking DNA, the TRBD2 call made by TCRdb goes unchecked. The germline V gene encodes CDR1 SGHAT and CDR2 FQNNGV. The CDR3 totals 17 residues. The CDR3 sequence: CASSGVWVAGGANVLTF.

CDR3 in amino acids: CASSPEGLADTQYF. This chain joins TRBV5-5 and TRBJ2-3; TCRdb selects TRBD2, and the lack of DNA leaves this call unchecked. CDR1 and CDR2 from the germline V gene are SGHKS and YYEKEE (reference sequence). The CDR3 sequence is 14 residues long.

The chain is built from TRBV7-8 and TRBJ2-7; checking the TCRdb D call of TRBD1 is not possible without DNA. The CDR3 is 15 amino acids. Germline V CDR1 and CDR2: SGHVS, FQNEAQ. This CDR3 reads CASSQPGQGHDEQYF.

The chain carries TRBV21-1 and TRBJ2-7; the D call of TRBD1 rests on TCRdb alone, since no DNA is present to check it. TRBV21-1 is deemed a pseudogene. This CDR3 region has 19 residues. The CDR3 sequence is CASSHRERLVPNYSYEQYF.

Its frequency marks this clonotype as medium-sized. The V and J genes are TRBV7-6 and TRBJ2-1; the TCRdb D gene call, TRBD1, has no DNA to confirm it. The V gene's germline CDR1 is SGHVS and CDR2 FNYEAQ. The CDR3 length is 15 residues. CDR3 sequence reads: CASSFAGGAGNEQFF.

This CDR3 reads CASSVGSGGETQYF. The V call is TRBV9, the J call TRBJ2-5; TCRdb lists TRBD2, though no DNA is available to test this call. The length of the CDR3 is 14 residues. Germline V CDR1 and CDR2: SGDLS, YYNGEE.

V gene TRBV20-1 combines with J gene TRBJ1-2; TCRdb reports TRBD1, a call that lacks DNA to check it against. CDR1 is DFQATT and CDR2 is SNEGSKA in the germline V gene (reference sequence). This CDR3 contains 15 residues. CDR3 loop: CSALSDREGIYGYTF.

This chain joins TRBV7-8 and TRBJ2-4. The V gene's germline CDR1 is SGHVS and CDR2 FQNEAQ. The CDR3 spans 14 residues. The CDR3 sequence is CASSSPLAKNIQYF.

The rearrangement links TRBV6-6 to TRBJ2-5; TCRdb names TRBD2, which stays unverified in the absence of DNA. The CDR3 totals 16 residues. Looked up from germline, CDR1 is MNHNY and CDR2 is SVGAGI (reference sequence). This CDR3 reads CASSYSTSGWEETQYF.

This CDR3 reads CSARGREVWDEQFF. The chain couples TRBV20-1 to TRBJ2-1; no DNA is available, so the TRBD2 call from TCRdb remains unchecked. The CDR3 totals 14 residues. Per the germline V gene, CDR1 is DFQATT and CDR2 is SNEGSKA (reference sequence).

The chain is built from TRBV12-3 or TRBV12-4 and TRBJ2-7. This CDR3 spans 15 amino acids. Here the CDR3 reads CASSLGQEMSYEQYF.